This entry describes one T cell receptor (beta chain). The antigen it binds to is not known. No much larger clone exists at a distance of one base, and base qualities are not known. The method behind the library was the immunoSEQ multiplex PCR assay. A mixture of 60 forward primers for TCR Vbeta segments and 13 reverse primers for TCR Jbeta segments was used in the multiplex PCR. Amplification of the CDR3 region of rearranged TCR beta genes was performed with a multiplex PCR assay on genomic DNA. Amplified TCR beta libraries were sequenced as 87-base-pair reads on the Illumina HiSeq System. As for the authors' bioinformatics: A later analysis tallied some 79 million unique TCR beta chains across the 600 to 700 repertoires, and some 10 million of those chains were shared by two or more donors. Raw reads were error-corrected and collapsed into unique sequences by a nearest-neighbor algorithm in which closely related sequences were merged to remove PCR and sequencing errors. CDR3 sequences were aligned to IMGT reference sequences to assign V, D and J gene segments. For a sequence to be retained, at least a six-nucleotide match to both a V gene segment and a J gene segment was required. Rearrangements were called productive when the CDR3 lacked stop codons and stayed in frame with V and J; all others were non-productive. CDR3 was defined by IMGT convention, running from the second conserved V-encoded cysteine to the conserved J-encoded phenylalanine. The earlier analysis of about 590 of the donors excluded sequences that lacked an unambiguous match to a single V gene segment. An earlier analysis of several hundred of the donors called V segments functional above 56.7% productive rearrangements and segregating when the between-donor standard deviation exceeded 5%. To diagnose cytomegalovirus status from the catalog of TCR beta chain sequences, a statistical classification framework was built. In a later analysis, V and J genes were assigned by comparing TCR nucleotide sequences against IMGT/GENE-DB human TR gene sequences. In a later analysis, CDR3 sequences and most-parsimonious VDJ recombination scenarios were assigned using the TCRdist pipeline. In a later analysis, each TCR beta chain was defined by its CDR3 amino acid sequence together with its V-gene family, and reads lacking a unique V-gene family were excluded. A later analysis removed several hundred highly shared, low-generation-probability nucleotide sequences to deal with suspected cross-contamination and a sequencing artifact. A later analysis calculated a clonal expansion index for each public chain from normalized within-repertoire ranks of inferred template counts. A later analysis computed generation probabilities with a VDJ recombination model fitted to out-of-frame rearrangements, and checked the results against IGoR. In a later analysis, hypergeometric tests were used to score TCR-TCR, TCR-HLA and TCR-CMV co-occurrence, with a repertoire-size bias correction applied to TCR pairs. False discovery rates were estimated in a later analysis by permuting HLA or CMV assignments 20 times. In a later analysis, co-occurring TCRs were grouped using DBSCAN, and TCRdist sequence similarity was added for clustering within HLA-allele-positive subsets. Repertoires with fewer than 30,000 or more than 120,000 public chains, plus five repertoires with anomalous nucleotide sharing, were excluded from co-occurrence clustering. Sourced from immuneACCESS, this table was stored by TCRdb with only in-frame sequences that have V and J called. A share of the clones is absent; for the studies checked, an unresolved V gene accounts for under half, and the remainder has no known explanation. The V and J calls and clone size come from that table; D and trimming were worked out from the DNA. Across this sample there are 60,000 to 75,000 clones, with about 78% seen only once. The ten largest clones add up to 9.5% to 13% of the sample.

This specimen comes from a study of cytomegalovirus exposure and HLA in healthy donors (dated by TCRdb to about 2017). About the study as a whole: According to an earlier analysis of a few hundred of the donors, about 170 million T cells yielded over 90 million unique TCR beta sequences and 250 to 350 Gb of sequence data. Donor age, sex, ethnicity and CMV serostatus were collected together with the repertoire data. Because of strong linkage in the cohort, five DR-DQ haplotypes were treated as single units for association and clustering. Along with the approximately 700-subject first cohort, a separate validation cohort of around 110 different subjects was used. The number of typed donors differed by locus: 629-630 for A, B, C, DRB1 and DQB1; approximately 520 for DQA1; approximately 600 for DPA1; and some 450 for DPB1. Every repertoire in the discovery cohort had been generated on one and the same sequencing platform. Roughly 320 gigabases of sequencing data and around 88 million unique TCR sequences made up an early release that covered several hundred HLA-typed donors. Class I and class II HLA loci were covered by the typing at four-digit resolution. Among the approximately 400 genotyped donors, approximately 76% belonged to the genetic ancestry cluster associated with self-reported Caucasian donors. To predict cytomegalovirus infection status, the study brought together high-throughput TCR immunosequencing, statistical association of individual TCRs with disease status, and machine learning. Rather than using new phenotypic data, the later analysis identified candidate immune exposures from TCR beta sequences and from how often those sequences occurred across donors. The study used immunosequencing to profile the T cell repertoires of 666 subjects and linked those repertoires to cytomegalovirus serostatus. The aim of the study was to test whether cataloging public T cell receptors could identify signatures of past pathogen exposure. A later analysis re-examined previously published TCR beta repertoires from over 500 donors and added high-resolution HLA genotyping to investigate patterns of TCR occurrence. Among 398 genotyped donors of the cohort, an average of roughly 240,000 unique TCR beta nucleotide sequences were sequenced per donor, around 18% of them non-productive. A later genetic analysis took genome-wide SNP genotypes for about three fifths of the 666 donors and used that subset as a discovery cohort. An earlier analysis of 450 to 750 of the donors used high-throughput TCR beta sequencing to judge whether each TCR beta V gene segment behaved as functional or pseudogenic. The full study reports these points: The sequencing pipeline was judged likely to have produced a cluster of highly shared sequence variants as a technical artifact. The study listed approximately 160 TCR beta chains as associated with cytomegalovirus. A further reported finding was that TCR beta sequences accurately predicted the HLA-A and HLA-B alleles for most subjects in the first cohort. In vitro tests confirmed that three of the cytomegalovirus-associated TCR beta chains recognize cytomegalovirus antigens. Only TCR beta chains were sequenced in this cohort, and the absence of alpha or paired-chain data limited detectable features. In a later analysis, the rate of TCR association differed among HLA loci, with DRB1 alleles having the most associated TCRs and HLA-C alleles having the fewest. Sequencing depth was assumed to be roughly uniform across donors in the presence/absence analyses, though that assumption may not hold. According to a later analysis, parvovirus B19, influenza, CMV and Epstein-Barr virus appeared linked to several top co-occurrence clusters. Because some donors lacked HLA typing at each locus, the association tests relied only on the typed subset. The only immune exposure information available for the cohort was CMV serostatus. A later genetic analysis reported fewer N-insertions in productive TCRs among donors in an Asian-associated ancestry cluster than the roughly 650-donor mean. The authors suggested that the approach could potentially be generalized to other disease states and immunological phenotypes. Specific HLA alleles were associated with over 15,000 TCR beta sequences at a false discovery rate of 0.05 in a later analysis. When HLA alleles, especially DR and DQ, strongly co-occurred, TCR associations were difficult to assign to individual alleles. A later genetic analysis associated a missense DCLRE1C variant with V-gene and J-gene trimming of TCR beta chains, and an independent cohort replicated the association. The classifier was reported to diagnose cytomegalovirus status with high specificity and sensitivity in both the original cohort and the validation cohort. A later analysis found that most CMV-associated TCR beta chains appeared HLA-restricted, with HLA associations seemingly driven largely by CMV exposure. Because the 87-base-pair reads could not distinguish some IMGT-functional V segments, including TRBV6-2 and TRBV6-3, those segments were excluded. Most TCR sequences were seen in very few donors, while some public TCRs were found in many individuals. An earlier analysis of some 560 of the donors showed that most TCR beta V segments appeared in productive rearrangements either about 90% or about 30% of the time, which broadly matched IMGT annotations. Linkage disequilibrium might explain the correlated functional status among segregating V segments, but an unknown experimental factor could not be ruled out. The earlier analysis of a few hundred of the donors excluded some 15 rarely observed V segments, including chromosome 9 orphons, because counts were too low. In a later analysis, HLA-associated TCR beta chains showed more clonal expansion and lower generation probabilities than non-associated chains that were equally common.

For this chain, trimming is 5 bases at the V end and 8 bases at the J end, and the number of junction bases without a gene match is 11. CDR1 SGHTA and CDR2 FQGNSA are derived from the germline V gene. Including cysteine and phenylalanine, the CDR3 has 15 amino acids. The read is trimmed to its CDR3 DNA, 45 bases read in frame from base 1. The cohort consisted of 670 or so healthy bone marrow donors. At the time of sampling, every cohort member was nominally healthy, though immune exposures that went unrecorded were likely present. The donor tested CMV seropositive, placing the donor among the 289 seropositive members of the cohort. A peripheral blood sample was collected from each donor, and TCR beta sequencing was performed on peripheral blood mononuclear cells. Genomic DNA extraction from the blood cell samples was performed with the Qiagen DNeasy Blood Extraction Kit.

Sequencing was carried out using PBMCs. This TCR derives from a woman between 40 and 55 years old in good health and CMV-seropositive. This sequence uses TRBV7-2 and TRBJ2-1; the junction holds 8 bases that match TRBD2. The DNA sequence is TGTGCCAGCAGCGAGACGGGGGGGCAGCGCGATGAGCAGTTCTTC. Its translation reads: CASSETGGQRDEQFF.